The rows below give T cell receptor beta chains drawn from one sample of a study of OX40 agonist ivuxolimab in advanced cancers. Clones were read by immunoSEQ multiplex PCR, and TCRdb kept only the in-frame ones, dropping some. This sample has 75,000 to 100,000 clones; more than 85% occur once, and the top ten carry about 0.31%. This sample comprised CD4+ or CD8+ T cells sorted from blood, obtained in a trial of the OX40 agonist ivuxolimab. Receptor source: an adult with an advanced solid tumor such as melanoma, head and neck, liver or kidney cancer. Each CDR3 is given without its conserved first and last residue. Each record gives: V gene, CDR3 length, J gene, CDR3 protein.

TRBV27	13	TRBJ1-2	ASSFLGGSTYGYT
TRBV18	10	TRBJ2-1	ASSTGDREQF
TRBV6-5	11	TRBJ2-1	ASSSAGDNEQF
TRBV19	14	TRBJ2-3	ASSISSGASTDTQY
TRBV10-3	12	TRBJ1-2	AISEGVIDYGYT
TRBV14	15	TRBJ1-3	ASSRLTGLSSGNTIY
TRBV27	11	TRBJ1-1	ASSPMGGTEAF
TRBV5-1	12	TRBJ2-2	ASSKLAGTGELF
TRBV7-2	11	TRBJ2-5	ASSLVGGETQY
TRBV11-2	16	TRBJ2-5	ASSLPEWLAGGQETQY
TRBV18	13	TRBJ2-7	ASSPRANFPYEQY
TRBV19	15	TRBJ1-5	ASSPQWGQTFNQPQH
TRBV7-2	13	TRBJ2-2	ASSLGPLNPGELF
TRBV7-2	11	TRBJ2-5	ASSLEGWETQY
TRBV5-1	9	TRBJ2-3	ASSLRDTQY
TRBV19	9	TRBJ1-1	ATQGATEAF
TRBV28	14	TRBJ2-1	ASSSSGSASYNEQF
TRBV6-1	12	TRBJ2-2	ASSDRPNTGELF
TRBV25-1	13	TRBJ2-1	ASSEFSGEYNEQF
TRBV7-2	15	TRBJ1-5	ASSLATRGVGNQPQH
TRBV28	15	TRBJ1-1	ASAPTGAPQVNTEAF
TRBV29-1	12	TRBJ2-7	SVKPWGVSYEQY
TRBV7-2	13	TRBJ2-7	ASSLAQHLSYEQY
TRBV28	12	TRBJ2-2	ASSVGQGFGELF
TRBV11-2	14	TRBJ2-7	ASSSILAGGFYEQY
TRBV29-1	13	TRBJ2-1	SVEGVIPGIGEQF
TRBV5-1	13	TRBJ2-2	ASSSGQGATGELF
TRBV7-2	14	TRBJ2-7	ASSLAASGRFYEQY
TRBV5-4	11	TRBJ2-2	ASSLDSTGELF
TRBV5-6	11	TRBJ2-7	ASSLNPGYEQY
TRBV27	15	TRBJ2-2	ASSFPPVASGVGELF
TRBV5-1	11	TRBJ2-1	ASSSLADNEQF
TRBV7-8	15	TRBJ2-3	ASSLPGGSSSTDTQY
TRBV6-1	11	TRBJ2-5	ATTTALQETQY
TRBV19	13	TRBJ2-3	ASSIGLAITDTQY
TRBV5-4	13	TRBJ2-2	ASSLRGANTGELF
TRBV6-5	12	TRBJ1-5	ASSTGPGRRPQH
TRBV2	13	TRBJ2-2	ASSPTRANTGELF
TRBV28	12	TRBJ1-2	ASSLQSGNYGYT
TRBV30	18	TRBJ2-2	AWAGHPGTSGRAGIGELF
TRBV2	10	TRBJ2-7	ASSATVYEQY
TRBV6-1	13	TRBJ2-7	ASSEREKLSYEQY
TRBV7-2	12	TRBJ2-2	ASSVTRDTGELF